Listed here are 7 T cell receptor beta chains from one sample, sequenced in a study of T cell responses to AZD1222 COVID-19 vaccine. Assay: immunoSEQ multiplex PCR; the TCRdb copy retains only in-frame clones and omits some. The sample consists of about 79,000 clones, around 82% of them appearing once. Source: peripheral blood, taken on day 0 of AZD1222 vaccination. The receptor source for this set is an adult in good health.

V gene TRBV4-1 combines with J gene TRBJ2-1; tentative D call: TRBD2 (7 bases). Looked up from germline, CDR1 is MGHRA and CDR2 is YSYEKL. V lost 1 base and J lost 7, with 11 bases in between. The CDR3 extends over 14 amino acids. CDR3 in DNA: TGCGCCAGCAGCCAAGGGGAGGGGACAAATGAGCAGTTCTTC. Its protein is CASSQGEGTNEQFF.

A few counts support this clone. The chain is built from TRBV5-4 and TRBJ2-1, with D perhaps matching TRBD2 (7 bases). The CDR3 is made up of 16 amino acids. The V end lost 0 bases, the J end lost 8 bases, and 18 bases lay between the germline ends. Germline lookup yields CDR1 SGHNT and CDR2 YYREEE (reference sequence). In DNA, the CDR3 is TGTGCCAGCAGCTTGGATCTCCCGGGCGGGGGCGATGAGCAGTTCTTC. Translation: CASSLDLPGGGDEQFF.

CDR3 sequence reads: CASSTRGGAYGYTF. In DNA, the CDR3 is TGTGCCAGCAGCACCCGAGGGGGCGCTTATGGCTACACCTTC. V usage is TRBV6-6 and J usage is TRBJ1-2, with 7 bases aligning to TRBD1. Germline V gene data show CDR1 as MNHNY and CDR2 as SVGAGI (reference sequence). Trimming cost V 6 bases and J 5 bases; bases outside gene matches: 9. The CDR3 spans 14 residues.

This clone was counted once. The V call is TRBV4-2, the J call TRBJ1-5; perhaps TRBD1 as D (5 bases). The CDR3 runs 14 residues. V dropped 4 bases and J dropped 2 bases, with 9 bases sitting between them. The V gene's germline CDR1 is LGHNA and CDR2 YNFKEQ. CDR3 protein: CASSRGVGNQPQHF. The CDR3 DNA follows: TGTGCCAGCAGCCGAGGGGTTGGCAATCAGCCCCAGCATTTT.

V is TRBV6-1 and J is TRBJ2-5; no reliable D call. CDR1 is MNHNS, CDR2 SASEGT, per germline. The V and J ends lost 1 base and 13 bases respectively, with 16 bases between them. This CDR3 region has 13 residues. The CDR3 loop is CASSEGISGLGYF. CDR3 DNA: TGTGCCAGCAGTGAAGGGATCTCCGGTCTGGGGTACTTC.

In regard to this clone: Other DNA sequences within the sample encode an identical CDR3. This rearrangement joins TRBV24-1 to TRBJ1-5; D ambiguous. The germline V gene has CDR1 KGHDR and CDR2 SFDVKD. This CDR3 comprises 14 residues. V was cut by 4 bases and J by 0 bases, with 6 bases left in between. CDR3 nucleotides: TGTGCCACCAGTGAGGGGTCTAGCAATCAGCCCCAGCATTTT. Its translation: CATSEGSSNQPQHF.

This chain uses TRBV10-3 with TRBJ2-7; maybe TRBD2 (7 bases). This CDR3 comprises 14 residues. The germline CDR1 and CDR2 sequences are ENHRY and SYGVKD. The germline V and J ends were trimmed by 1 base and 2 bases, with 9 bases remaining between them. The CDR3 coding sequence is TGTGCCATCAGTGAGTTAGGGGGGGCCTACGAGCAGTACTTC. Its protein is CAISELGGAYEQYF.